A single sample is the source of the 22 T cell receptor beta chains below, sequenced in a study of T cell clonality in common variable immunodeficiency. Regarding the study as a whole: In common variable immunodeficiency, TCR beta chains reportedly carried fewer deletions and N-nucleotide insertions.

Their specific antigens are unknown. The table came from immunoSEQ multiplex PCR; TCRdb's copy has only in-frame clones and leaves some out. This sample comprises about 35,000 clones, none seen once only. Sequences were obtained from peripheral blood mononuclear cells. These receptors were taken from a human donor with common variable immunodeficiency.

This clone was observed at least ten times. The read stops 3 residues short of the end of the CDR3; the missing end is completed from the germline J gene. The rearrangement joins TRBV30 to TRBJ2-3, with a tentative D call TRBD1 (5 bases). The CDR3 covers 13 residues. Germline V gene data show CDR1 as GTSNPN and CDR2 as SVGIG (reference sequence). Trimming took 4 bases from V and 3 from J, leaving 11 bases between them. This CDR3 is CAWNFRVTDTQYF. CDR3 bases read: TGTGCCTGGAACTTCAGGGTTACAGATACG.

The sample holds a few counts of this clone. Read coverage stops 3 residues before the CDR3 terminus; the germline J gene supplies the remainder. V is TRBV30 and J is TRBJ2-1; 8 nucleotides agree with TRBD2. Germline-derived CDR1 and CDR2 are GTSNPN and SVGIG (reference sequence). The CDR3 spans 16 residues. The V segment lost 1 base and the J segment 3 bases; nucleotides outside the gene matches: 8. CDR3 sequence: CAWSAPRGALYNEQFF. The CDR3 DNA, read in part, is TGTGCCTGGAGTGCCCCGCGGGGGGCCCTCTACAATGAG.

In regard to this clone: With the read ending 3 residues before the CDR3 end, the germline J gene is used to fill in that end. J is TRBJ1-6 and V is TRBV6-2 or TRBV6-3; 8 positions agree with TRBD1. Trimming took 6 bases from V and 1 from J; bases not matched to a gene: 2. The CDR3 extends over 15 amino acids. CDR1 and CDR2 (germline): MNHEY, SVGEGT. CDR3 DNA (partial): TGTGCCAGCAGCCAGGGGGCGTCCTATAATTCACCC. Protein sequence: CASSQGASYNSP. The whole CDR3 region reads CASSQGASYNSPLHF.

This clone has a handful of counts. The read ends 3 residues before the CDR3 terminus; that terminus is restored from the germline J gene. The J gene is TRBJ2-5, the V gene TRBV19; 11 bases agree with TRBD1. Trimming at V came to 3 bases and at J to 5 bases, leaving 8 bases not matched to a gene. Germline assignment: CDR1 LNHDA and CDR2 SQIVND (reference sequence). The CDR3 is 16 residues long. The CDR3 DNA, read in part, is TGTGCCAGTAGTATTGATAGGACAGGGGGCAGGGAGACC. Its protein product is CASSIDRTGGRET. The whole CDR3 region reads CASSIDRTGGRETQYF.

This clone was recorded many times. The same CDR3 also results from other DNA sequences found in this sample. The CDR3 spells CASSLEGGASSYEQYF. The CDR3 DNA, read in part, is TGCGCCAGCAGCTTGGAAGGCGGGGCGAGCTCCTACGAG. The V and J genes are TRBV5-1 and TRBJ2-7, with TRBD2 as a possible D gene (6 bases). The read terminates 3 residues ahead of where the CDR3 ends, so the germline J gene completes it. Trimming took off 0 bases at V and 0 bases at J, with 13 bases between the two ends. Germline V gene data show CDR1 as SGHRS and CDR2 as YFSETQ. The CDR3 covers 16 residues. The entire variable domain, with the rest obtained from reference TRBV5-1 and TRBJ2-7, is as follows: KAGVTQTPRYLIKTRGQQVTLSCSPISGHRSVSWYQQTPGQGLQFLFEYFSETQRNKGNFPGRFSGRQFSNSRSEMNVSTLELGDSALYLCASSLEGGASSYEQYFGPGTRLTVT.

With respect to this clone: The CDR3 end lies 3 residues beyond the end of the read and is filled in from the germline J gene. The chain couples TRBV18 to TRBJ1-6; 7 nucleotides match TRBD1. CDR1 is KGHSH, CDR2 LQKENI, per germline. The V segment lost 3 bases and the J segment 6 bases; nucleotides outside the gene matches: 5. The CDR3 length is 15 residues. Incomplete CDR3 DNA: TGTGCCAGCTCACCGGCGGCAGGGGGTAATTCACCC. This gives the protein CASSPAAGGNSP. The whole CDR3 protein is CASSPAAGGNSPLHF.

This clone was seen repeatedly, ten times or more. The CDR3 end is not reached by the read, which stops 3 residues before it; the germline J gene fills it in. The rearrangement links TRBV5-6 to TRBJ2-7; D is unresolved. V was shortened by 0 bases and J by 0 bases, with 10 bases between the two germline ends. This CDR3 comprises 15 residues. Per the germline V gene, CDR1 is SGHDT and CDR2 is YYEEEE. The CDR3 DNA, read in part, is TGTGCCAGCAGCTTGGTAGAGTCGAGCTCCTACGAG. Translated: CASSLVESSSYE. The entire CDR3 protein is CASSLVESSSYEQYF. The complete variable domain, with remaining parts taken from reference TRBV5-6 and TRBJ2-7, reads DAGVTQSPTHLIKTRGQQVTLRCSPKSGHDTVSWYQQALGQGPQFIFQYYEEEERQRGNFPDRFSGHQFPNYSSELNVNALLLGDSALYLCASSLVESSSYEQYFGPGTRLTVT.

Partial CDR3 DNA: TGTGCCAGCAGTTTTTACAGGGCAACTAATGAAAAA. It is translated as CASSFYRATNEK. The CDR3, in full, reads CASSFYRATNEKLFF. This sequence joins TRBV2 and TRBJ1-4, with TRBD1 as a possible D gene (6 bases). The read falls 3 residues short of the CDR3 end, and the missing part is taken from the germline J gene. CDR3 length: 15 residues. Germline V gene lookup returns CDR1 SNHLY and CDR2 FYNNEI. Trimming removed 5 bases from V and 0 bases from J, with 10 bases in between.

This clone has ten or more counts. Sequencing ends 3 residues short of the CDR3 end; the germline J gene provides the rest. Other DNA sequences in this specimen translate into the identical CDR3. The chain has TRBV30 and TRBJ2-3, with 7 positions matching TRBD2. The CDR3 extends over 13 amino acids. Looked up from germline, CDR1 is GTSNPN and CDR2 is SVGIG (reference sequence). Unmatched junction bases numbered 8, after V lost 5 bases and J lost 6 bases. CDR3 DNA, as far as it was read: TGTGCCTGGGGCCCCAGCGGGGTGGATACG. Translating it yields CAWGPSGVDT. The CDR3 reads in full as CAWGPSGVDTQYF.

This clone has ten or more counts. The CDR3 end falls 3 residues outside the read, so it is completed with the germline J gene. Other DNA sequences of this sample code for an identical CDR3. V and J are TRBV19 and TRBJ1-6, with TRBD1 matching 10 bases. Germline CDR1 reads LNHDA; CDR2 reads SQIVND (reference sequence). The CDR3 totals 14 residues. CDR3 in amino acids: CASSKTGGALALHF. CDR3 DNA, as far as it was read: TGTGCCAGTAGCAAGACAGGGGGCGCTTTGGCC.

At least ten counts were recorded for this clone. Read sequence stops 3 residues before the CDR3 end, and the germline J gene provides the missing end. The chain recombines TRBV29-1 with TRBJ2-5; weak D call: TRBD2 (5 bases). V was cut by 0 bases and J by 7 bases, with 15 bases left in between. The CDR3 is made up of 14 amino acids. From germline, CDR1 is SQVTM and CDR2 ANQGSEA. The part of the CDR3 DNA that was read is TGCAGCGTTGAAGATACGAAGAGAGAGGGGACC. Protein: CSVEDTKREGT. The full CDR3 sequence reads CSVEDTKREGTQYF.

This clone was observed a handful of times. The read stops 3 residues short of the end of the CDR3; the missing end is completed from the germline J gene. V gene TRBV6-1 combines with J gene TRBJ1-2; no clear D. The CDR3 runs to 11 residues. The ends were cut back, 3 bases at V and 7 bases at J, with 6 bases in the middle. Germline V CDR1 and CDR2: MNHNS, SASEGT. The CDR3 DNA, read in part, is TGTGCCAGCAGTGATGCGGGTGGC. Protein: CASSDAGG. The full CDR3 protein is CASSDAGGYTF.

In its sample, this clone ranks as medium-sized. The observed sequence ends 3 residues before the CDR3 terminus, with the missing tail filled in from the germline J gene. The chain is built from TRBV12-3 or TRBV12-4 and TRBJ1-4, with 9 bases identical to TRBD1. The CDR3 loop spans 14 amino acids. V gave up 6 bases and J gave up 8 bases; unmatched junction bases: 7. Partial CDR3 DNA: TGTGCCAGCAGGCCCACAGGGGGCATAGAAAAA. Protein product: CASRPTGGIEK. The whole CDR3 protein is CASRPTGGIEKLFF.

Ten or more counts support this clone. The missing CDR3 end, 3 residues past where the read stops, is filled in from the germline J gene. This chain joins TRBV18 and TRBJ2-3; no clear D gene. The CDR3 has 12 residues. Germline V lookup: CDR1 KGHSH, CDR2 LQKENI. V shed 4 bases and J shed 4 bases, with 6 bases lying between them. CDR3 DNA, as far as it was read: TGTGCCAGCTCACTACTTTCAGATACG. Its translation: CASSLLSDT. The CDR3 in full is CASSLLSDTQYF.

This clone occurred a few times. The read is 3 residues too short to cover the CDR3 end, so that end is filled in from the germline J gene. This chain links TRBV18 with TRBJ1-2; 8 bases map to TRBD1. With V trimmed by 3 bases and J by 3 bases, 18 bases remained unmatched. The CDR3 spans 19 residues. Germline lookup yields CDR1 KGHSH and CDR2 LQKENI. The sequenced part of the CDR3 DNA is TGTGCCAGCTCACCCTTACCCGGGACAGGTCGAAGGAGGGACTATGGC. It translates to CASSPLPGTGRRRDYG. The CDR3 as a whole reads CASSPLPGTGRRRDYGYTF.

The sequenced CDR3 bases are TGTGCCAGCAGCTTACGAGGGGGGGCCAAAGATACG. Encoded protein: CASSLRGGAKDT. The CDR3 in full is CASSLRGGAKDTQYF. J is TRBJ2-3 and V is TRBV7-9; tentatively, D is TRBD2 (7 bases). Read coverage stops 3 residues before the CDR3 terminus; the germline J gene supplies the remainder. V lost 2 bases and J lost 5, with 14 bases in between. CDR1 and CDR2 (germline): SEHNR, FQNEAQ (reference sequence). The CDR3 length is 15 residues.

This clone was seen a handful of times. The read is 3 residues too short to cover the CDR3 end, so that end is filled in from the germline J gene. The rearrangement links TRBV2 to TRBJ1-1, with 10 bases matching TRBD1. The CDR3 is 17 residues long. Germline loops: CDR1 SNHLY, CDR2 FYNNEI. Trimming took 5 bases from V and 5 from J; bases not matched to a gene: 14. CDR3 in amino acids: CASSSGFPDRGQTEAFF. CDR3 bases read: TGTGCCAGCAGTTCAGGGTTCCCCGACAGGGGGCAAACTGAA.

This clone showed up many times. Read coverage stops 3 residues before the CDR3 terminus; the germline J gene supplies the remainder. The J gene is TRBJ2-7, the V gene TRBV29-1, with 11 bases aligning to TRBD1. This CDR3 comprises 14 residues. Germline V lookup: CDR1 SQVTM, CDR2 ANQGSEA. Trimming at V came to 3 bases and at J to 3 bases, leaving 4 bases not matched to a gene. This CDR3 reads CSVDSGTGGYEQYF. The part of the CDR3 DNA that was read is TGCAGCGTTGATAGTGGGACAGGGGGCTACGAG.

To note about this clone: The read gets to within 3 residues of the CDR3 end, and the germline J gene fills in the rest. The rearrangement joins TRBV7-9 to TRBJ2-7; D is possibly TRBD1 (6 bases). CDR1 and CDR2 from the germline V gene are SEHNR and FQNEAQ (reference sequence). V gave up 5 bases and J gave up 5 bases, with 16 bases separating them. CDR3 length: 14 residues. This CDR3 is CASSPPDRFNEQYF. The CDR3 DNA, read in part, is TGTGCCAGCAGCCCCCCTGACAGGTTCAACGAG. Drawing the rest from reference TRBV7-9 and TRBJ2-7, the complete variable domain is DTGVSQNPRHKITKRGQNVTFRCDPISEHNRLYWYRQTLGQGPEFLTYFQNEAQLEKSRLLSDRFSAERPKGSFSTLEIQRTEQGDSAMYLCASSPPDRFNEQYFGPGTRLTVT.

Many counts were recorded for this clone. The CDR3 end is not reached by the read, which stops 3 residues before it; the germline J gene fills it in. This chain uses TRBV18 with TRBJ1-5; 9 bases fit TRBD1. The CDR3 is 18 amino acids. The germline CDR1 and CDR2 sequences are KGHSH and LQKENI. V lost 6 bases and J lost 0; bases outside the gene matches: 12. CDR3 DNA (partial): TGTGCCAGCTCCCCAACGGGACAGGGATCACCTAGCAATCAGCCC. Protein: CASSPTGQGSPSNQP. The entire CDR3 protein reads CASSPTGQGSPSNQPQHF.

This clone appeared a few times. With the read ending 3 residues before the CDR3 end, the germline J gene is used to fill in that end. V gene TRBV6-1 combines with J gene TRBJ2-7; D is possibly TRBD1 (6 bases). Germline CDR1 is MNHNS and CDR2 is SASEGT. V was cut by 3 bases and J by 3 bases, with 12 bases left in between. There are 14 residues in the CDR3. This chain's CDR3 is CASSDPHRDYEQYF. The part of the CDR3 DNA that was read is TGTGCCAGCAGTGACCCTCACAGGGACTACGAG.

As regards this clone: The CDR3 end falls 3 residues outside the read, so it is completed with the germline J gene. The chain has TRBV7-9 and TRBJ2-7; D is perhaps TRBD1 or TRBD2 (5 bases each). CDR3 length: 14 residues. Germline-derived CDR1 and CDR2 are SEHNR and FQNEAQ (reference sequence). V lost 7 bases and J lost 4, with 17 bases in between. Partial CDR3 DNA: TGTGCCAGCACCGAGGGGAGTAGGGTGTACGAG. Amino acids: CASTEGSRVYE. The whole CDR3 reads CASTEGSRVYEQYF. Full variable domain (outside the CDR3, taken from reference TRBV7-9 and TRBJ2-7): DTGVSQNPRHKITKRGQNVTFRCDPISEHNRLYWYRQTLGQGPEFLTYFQNEAQLEKSRLLSDRFSAERPKGSFSTLEIQRTEQGDSAMYLCASTEGSRVYEQYFGPGTRLTVT.